Listed below are T cell receptor beta chains from one sample, sequenced in a study of Graves' ophthalmopathy and Graves' hyperthyroidism. TCRdb called the multiplex PCR reads again in MiXCR, with one record for every CDR3 protein. The sample includes approximately 210,000 distinct CDR3 sequences, around a fifth of them seen just once. Sequences were obtained from peripheral blood. These receptor sequences come from a woman aged 45-65 years with Graves' ophthalmopathy. Each CDR3 is given with its conserved first and last residue. D genes are given only for firm matches. Size is stated for part of the rows, as once, few or many counts, or as a class when the clone is expanded.

>TRBJ2-5|TRBV12-3/TRBV12-4|many|TRBD2
CASQWGGGQETQYF
TGTGCCAGCCAATGGGGGGGGGGGCAAGAGACCCAGTACTTC
>TRBJ1-6|TRBV12-3/TRBV12-4|.|.
CASSFRGEGPLHF
TGTGCCAGCAGTTTCAGGGGCGAAGGGCCCCTCCACTTT
>TRBJ1-2|TRBV9|many|.
CASSVVDSYGYTF
TGTGCCAGCAGCGTAGTAGATTCCTATGGCTACACCTTC
>TRBJ2-5|TRBV24-1|many|.
CATGTRGAQETQYF
TGTGCCACCGGGACTCGGGGGGCCCAAGAGACCCAGTACTTC
>TRBJ2-5|TRBV28|.|TRBD2
CASSFSGTIEETQYF
TGTGCCAGCAGTTTTAGCGGGACTATCGAAGAGACCCAGTACTTC
>TRBJ1-5|TRBV5-1|many|.
CASSLDNYSNQPQHF
TGCGCCAGCAGCTTAGACAATTATAGCAATCAGCCCCAGCATTTT
>TRBJ2-4|TRBV7-8|few|.
CASSLKFLPAKNIQYF
TGTGCCAGCAGCTTGAAGTTTTTGCCGGCCAAAAACATTCAGTACTTC
>TRBJ1-2|TRBV6-5|many|.
CASSYSTPIYGYTF
TGTGCCAGCAGTTACTCCACACCGATCTATGGCTACACCTTC
>TRBJ1-6|TRBV15|many|.
CATSRDSSPLHF
TGTGCCACCAGCAGAGATTCCTCACCCCTCCACTTT
>TRBJ2-7|TRBV28|many|TRBD1
CASSLTGKYEQYF
TGTGCCAGCAGCCTGACAGGGAAATACGAGCAGTACTTC
>TRBJ1-5|TRBV15|.|.
CATSSSLRQPQHF
TGTGCCACCAGCAGCAGCCTTCGGCAGCCCCAGCATTTT
>TRBJ1-1|TRBV12-3/TRBV12-4|.|TRBD1
CASRSQGAGDEAFF
TGTGCCAGCAGGTCACAGGGGGCCGGGGATGAAGCTTTCTTT
>TRBJ1-6|TRBV6-1|.|.
CASKPPNSPLHF
TGTGCCAGCAAGCCGCCTAACTCACCCCTCCACTTT
>TRBJ1-2|TRBV6-1|few|.
CASQMEPHDGYTF
TGTGCCAGCCAGATGGAGCCCCATGATGGCTACACCTTC
>TRBJ2-7|TRBV20-1|many|.
CSARRGAGEQYF
TGCAGTGCTAGAAGGGGGGCTGGCGAGCAGTACTTC
>TRBJ2-7|TRBV4-2|many|TRBD1
CASSRRPTGYSSYEQYF
TGTGCCAGCAGCCGACGACCGACAGGGTACAGCTCCTACGAGCAGTACTTC
>TRBJ1-6|TRBV5-6|.|TRBD1
CASSSGTGSFNSPLHF
TGTGCCAGCAGCTCCGGGACAGGTTCTTTTAATTCACCCCTCCACTTT
>TRBJ2-5|TRBV12-3/TRBV12-4|many|.
CASSLEGGWETQYF
TGTGCCAGCAGTTTAGAAGGAGGTTGGGAGACCCAGTACTTC
>TRBJ1-5|TRBV29-1|few|.
CSVDVGGNQPQHF
TGCAGCGTTGATGTCGGGGGAAATCAGCCCCAGCATTTT
>TRBJ2-2|TRBV30|many|.
CAWNQNTNTGELFF
TGTGCCTGGAACCAGAATACCAACACCGGGGAGCTGTTTTTT
>TRBJ2-7|TRBV20-1|few|.
CSAQGERGPGEQYF
TGCAGTGCGCAGGGGGAGCGGGGGCCAGGCGAGCAGTACTTC
>TRBJ2-5|TRBV2|.|.
CASKRDNGYPETQYF
TGTGCCAGCAAGCGGGACAATGGGTATCCGGAGACCCAGTACTTC
>TRBJ2-7|TRBV5-1|many|TRBD1
CASSQGDRAIEQYF
TGCGCCAGCTCACAAGGGGACAGGGCCATCGAGCAGTACTTC
>TRBJ2-5|TRBV9|once|TRBD1
CASSPGTDGTQYF
TGTGCCAGCAGCCCAGGGACAGACGGGACCCAGTACTTC
>TRBJ1-2|TRBV9|few|.
CASEGSYYGYTF
TGTGCCAGCGAGGGCAGCTACTATGGCTACACCTTC
>TRBJ1-5|TRBV6-5|.|.
CASKLYSNQPQHF
TGTGCCAGCAAGTTATATAGCAATCAGCCCCAGCATTTT
>TRBJ2-7|TRBV28|.|TRBD1
CASNVPGQGFYEQYF
TGTGCCAGCAACGTACCGGGACAGGGGTTCTACGAGCAGTACTTC
>TRBJ2-7|TRBV6-1|many|.
CASTPEGDKGYEQYF
TGTGCCAGCACCCCAGAAGGGGATAAGGGCTACGAGCAGTACTTC
>TRBJ2-1|TRBV29-1|.|.
CSVEGVGVTYNEQFF
TGCAGCGTTGAAGGGGTCGGGGTGACCTACAATGAGCAGTTCTTC
>TRBJ1-1|TRBV6-5|many|.
CASSYEALNTEAFF
TGTGCCAGCAGTTACGAAGCCTTGAACACTGAAGCTTTCTTT
>TRBJ2-7|TRBV7-9|many|.
CASSDRYEQYF
TGTGCCAGCAGCGACCGGTACGAGCAGTACTTC
>TRBJ2-2|TRBV4-1|few|TRBD2
CASSQEAGLALTGELFF
TGCGCCAGCAGCCAAGAAGCGGGACTAGCGTTAACCGGGGAGCTGTTTTTT
>TRBJ2-7|TRBV20-1|many|.
CSARRTDTPYEQYF
TGCAGTGCTAGGAGGACAGATACCCCCTACGAGCAGTACTTC
>TRBJ2-6|TRBV3-1|few|.
CASSQGHLSGANVLTF
TGTGCCAGCAGCCAAGGGCACCTCTCTGGGGCCAACGTCCTGACTTTC
>TRBJ2-2|TRBV24-1|many|TRBD1
CATSDDRVDTGELFF
TGTGCCACCAGTGACGACAGGGTGGACACCGGGGAGCTGTTTTTT
>TRBJ1-6|TRBV2|many|TRBD1
CASSDRTGPNSPLHF
TGTGCCAGCAGTGATCGGACAGGACCCAATTCACCCCTCCACTTT
>TRBJ1-3|TRBV6-1|.|TRBD1
CASYATGFTVGNTIYF
TGTGCCAGCTATGCGACAGGGTTTACGGTTGGAAACACCATATATTTT
>TRBJ2-7|TRBV6-5|many|.
CASSLGEAVSYEQYF
TGTGCCAGCAGTTTGGGGGAGGCAGTCTCCTACGAGCAGTACTTC
>TRBJ2-7|TRBV2|.|.
CASNSRGAYEQYF
TGTGCCAGCAATTCACGGGGGGCTTACGAGCAGTACTTC
>TRBJ2-7|TRBV2|many|.
CASSYLSYEQYF
TGTGCCAGCAGTTACCTATCGTACGAGCAGTACTTC
>TRBJ2-3|TRBV27|.|.
CASSFILSTDTQYF
TGTGCCAGCAGTTTTATACTAAGCACAGATACGCAGTATTTT
>TRBJ1-5|TRBV28|many|.
CASSLLAGDGQPQHF
TGTGCCAGCAGTTTATTGGCAGGGGATGGGCAGCCCCAGCATTTT
>TRBJ1-1|TRBV28|.|.
CATVKGSQPSTEAFF
TGTGCCACGGTAAAAGGCTCCCAACCGAGCACTGAAGCTTTCTTT
>TRBJ2-5|TRBV10-3|.|TRBD1
CAISPTGVETQYF
TGTGCCATCAGTCCGACAGGGGTAGAGACCCAGTACTTC
>TRBJ1-1|TRBV3-1|.|.
CASSLRTVNTEAFF
TGTGCCAGCAGCCTTAGGACTGTCAACACTGAAGCTTTCTTT